The T cell receptor beta chain described here comes from a study of OX40 agonist ivuxolimab in advanced cancers. About the full investigation: The costimulatory receptor OX40 (CD134) was targeted by ivuxolimab, a fully human IgG2 agonistic monoclonal antibody. The paper covers the monotherapy dose-escalation part of the phase I ivuxolimab trial, which included N ≈ 50 patients. Partial responses occurred in three dose-escalation patients, of whom one had hepatocellular carcinoma and two had cutaneous melanoma. Intravenous ivuxolimab was administered to patients every 2 weeks at six dose levels: 0.01, 0.1, 0.3, 1.5, 3 and 10 mg/kg. Of the 50 to 55 patients in dose escalation, approximately 20 had hepatocellular carcinoma, about 15 had melanoma, 9 had renal cell carcinoma and 9 had head and neck cancer. The purpose of peripheral TCRbeta sequencing was to test whether ivuxolimab changed TCR sequence diversity and led to clonal T-cell expansion. Patients were allowed to have had prior anti-PD-1, anti-PD-L1 or anti-CTLA-4 therapy, and approximately 37% of the dose-escalation patients had been treated with checkpoint inhibitors. In the dose-escalation cohort, 70% to 85% of patients were male, and the mean age was approximately 60 years, with a range of roughly 23 to 85.

Patients with autoimmune disease history or receiving systemic immunosuppression were excluded from the trial. Peripheral blood for TCR sequencing was collected from all dose cohorts at baseline, on cycle 4 day 1, and on cycle 7 day 1. The samples were taken from a phase I, first-in-human, multicenter, open-label dose-escalation trial of ivuxolimab. Adults with locally advanced or metastatic melanoma, renal cell, hepatocellular, or head and neck squamous cell carcinoma were enrolled in the trial. CD4+ and CD8+ T cells were sorted separately from peripheral blood before TCR sequencing. Via the germline V gene, CDR1 is SGHVS and CDR2 FNYEAQ. Trimming removed 5 bases from V and 6 bases from J; the gene matches leave 8 bases unexplained. The CDR3 contains 15 residues, cysteine and phenylalanine counted. Only the CDR3 part of the read is kept: 45 bases, read in frame from the first base. In the case of this clone: Its antigen is not yet known. One base away there is no much larger clone; base qualities are not given.

Overall results and qualifications from the work: Partial responders in the 0.1-3.0 mg/kg groups had among the lowest normalized peripheral clonal expansion, especially among CD8+ T cells. Low levels of normalized T-cell clonal expansion were also seen in some patients who did not respond. After ivuxolimab, CD8+ T cells had more expanded clones than CD4+ T cells on average. Which antigens the clonally expanded peripheral T cells were specific for was not determined. At doses of 0.1 to 3.0 mg/kg, clonal expansion of both CD4+ and CD8+ blood T cells was observed from baseline to week 6.

To sequence the TCRbeta CDR3 region, genomic DNA was isolated from the sorted cells. The immunoSEQ Assay was used for sequencing of TCRbeta CDR3 regions. This immuneACCESS table, as held by TCRdb, lists in-frame sequences with V and J called but not all clones. Of the missing ones, under half trace to an unresolved V gene in checked studies; the others have no known cause. The sample table holds roughly 72,000 clones, of which 81% were seen once. Together, the top ten hold 4.5% to 6% of the sample. The clonotype comes from an adult with an advanced solid tumor such as melanoma, head and neck, liver or kidney cancer. Specimen: CD4+ or CD8+ T cells sorted from blood, collected in a trial of the OX40 agonist ivuxolimab. The chain employs TRBV7-6 and TRBJ2-7, and 12 junction bases match TRBD1. For the CDR3, the sequence is CASSAGGTGGTEQYF. The base sequence is TGTGCCAGCAGCGCCGGGGGGACAGGGGGCACCGAGCAGTACTTC. The CDR3 plus the reference TRBV7-6 and TRBJ2-7 genes for the other parts give the full variable domain: GAGVSQSPRYKVTKRGQDVALRCDPISGHVSLYWYRQALGQGPEFLTYFNYEAQQDKSGLPNDRFSAERPEGSISTLTIQRTEQRDSAMYRCASSAGGTGGTEQYFGPGTRLTVT.